The 32 T cell receptor beta chains given below trace back to one sample, sequenced in a study of blood T cells in healthy people across ages. Together with a sample-barcoded 5' primer, a J-beta primer mix was included in a second PCR lasting roughly 6 to 12 cycles. TCRdb reanalysed the 5' RACE reads using MiXCR and keeps one entry per CDR3 protein. This table has roughly 800,000 distinct CDR3 sequences, more than 25% appearing once. Another study also made use of these data, one on T cells of mothers and their children.

The sequencing input was blood. These receptors were taken from a boy younger than 18 in good health.

This clonotype was picked up a small number of times. The gene calls are TRBV6-1 and TRBJ1-1, with 7 bases lining up with TRBD1. Germline V CDR1 and CDR2: MNHNS, SASEGT. With 6 bases clipped from V and 9 bases from J, the junction kept 13 bases outside the gene matches. The CDR3 totals 14 residues. The CDR3 here is CASSVIPDRAQAFF. Here the CDR3 DNA reads TGTGCCAGCAGCGTAATACCCGACAGGGCTCAAGCTTTCTTT.

This clonotype was seen a few times. The chain links TRBV5-1 to TRBJ2-7; D possibly matches TRBD1 or TRBD2 (5 bases each). The V gene's germline CDR1 is SGHRS and CDR2 YFSETQ. V was trimmed by 5 bases and J by 3 bases, leaving 15 bases between them. The CDR3 sequence is 14 residues long. The CDR3 spells CASRARDRDYEQYF. The CDR3 DNA sequence: TGCGCCAGCAGAGCCCGGGACCGCGACTACGAGCAGTACTTC.

The chain is built from TRBV21-1 and TRBJ1-2. TRBV21-1 is listed as a pseudogene. The CDR3 length is 14 residues. Here the CDR3 DNA reads TGTGCCAGCAGCAAAGCGCCGATTAACTATGGCTACACCTTC. Amino acids: CASSKAPINYGYTF.

J is TRBJ2-7 and V is TRBV15; a possible D gene is TRBD2 (6 bases). Germline CDR1 is LNHNV and CDR2 is YYDKDF (reference sequence). V was trimmed by 5 bases and J by 3 bases, leaving 11 bases between them. The CDR3 totals 13 residues. CDR3 nucleotides: TGTGCCACCAGCCCGCCCGGGAGCTACGAGCAGTACTTC. Residues: CATSPPGSYEQYF.

V and J are TRBV4-2 and TRBJ1-1; D remains ambiguous. In germline, CDR1 is LGHNA, CDR2 YNFKEQ. The V and J ends lost 5 bases and 7 bases respectively, with 5 bases between them. The CDR3 runs 10 residues. CDR3 sequence reads: CASSGSEAFF. The CDR3 region has the DNA TGTGCCAGCAGCGGCAGTGAAGCTTTCTTT.

The V call is TRBV14, the J call TRBJ2-7, with TRBD1 matching 8 bases. V gave up 3 bases and J gave up 0 bases; unmatched junction bases: 4. This CDR3 has 15 residues. Germline V gene lookup returns CDR1 SGHDN and CDR2 FVKESK. For the CDR3, the DNA is TGTGCCAGCAGCCATAGGACAGGGAGCTCCTACGAGCAGTACTTC. The encoded protein is CASSHRTGSSYEQYF.

This clonotype was picked up a small number of times. The V call is TRBV20-1, the J call TRBJ2-3; the D gene is possibly TRBD1 (5 bases). The CDR3 has 14 amino acids. V was trimmed by 4 bases and J by 6 bases, leaving 17 bases between them. Germline V gene lookup returns CDR1 DFQATT and CDR2 SNEGSKA (reference sequence). In DNA form, the CDR3 reads TGCAGTGCTAACCGAAGGGGAAGCGTCGATACGCAGTATTTT. This codes for CSANRRGSVDTQYF.

A word on this clonotype: A read error may produce the germline difference seen at one junction end. The chain joins TRBV20-1 to TRBJ2-5; D call uncertain. Matching the DNA end better, TRBJ2-7 makes the J call doubtful. CDR1 is DFQATT and CDR2 is SNEGSKA in the germline V gene (reference sequence). This CDR3 region has 13 residues. The CDR3 DNA sequence: TGCGGTGCTTCAGAAGACTCGACCTACGAGCAGTACTTC. As protein: CGASEDSTYEQYF.

This clonotype was recorded at least ten times. One end of the junction fails to match germline, which may point to a read error. This chain links TRBV5-1 with TRBJ2-6; D uncertain. The CDR3 runs 13 residues. Germline CDR1 reads SGHRS; CDR2 reads YFSETQ. CDR3: CASSLTGANVLTF. The CDR3, as DNA: TGTGCCAGCAGCTTAACTGGGGCCAACGTCCTGACTTTC.

This clonotype was seen many times. The chain employs TRBV9 and TRBJ2-7; no definite D call. V gave up 0 bases and J gave up 4 bases, with 8 bases separating them. CDR1 and CDR2 from the germline V gene are SGDLS and YYNGEE. This CDR3 has 13 amino acids. CDR3 loop: CASSVEPGYEQYF. CDR3 DNA sequence: TGTGCCAGCAGCGTAGAGCCGGGTTACGAGCAGTACTTC. Complete variable domain (other parts from reference TRBV9 and TRBJ2-7): DSGVTQTPKHLITATGQRVTLRCSPRSGDLSVYWYQQSLDQGLQFLIQYYNGEERAKGNILERFSAQQFPDLHSELNLSSLELGDSALYFCASSVEPGYEQYFGPGTRLTVT.

This clonotype was seen a handful of times. V is TRBV9 and J is TRBJ2-1; D may be TRBD1 (6 bases). The CDR3 contains 15 residues. Germline CDR1 is SGDLS and CDR2 is YYNGEE. V gave up 1 base and J gave up 2 bases, with 10 bases separating them. The chain's CDR3 is CASSVTRDTYNEQFF. In DNA, the CDR3 is TGTGCCAGCAGCGTAACCCGGGACACCTACAATGAGCAGTTCTTC.

The chain recombines TRBV20-1 with TRBJ2-5; 10 bases are shared with TRBD2. The tail of the sequence fits TRBJ2-1 better, so the J call may be wrong. Per germline, CDR1 DFQATT and CDR2 SNEGSKA (reference sequence). The CDR3 is 14 residues long. The CDR3 region has the DNA TGCAGTGCTCGTACTAGCGGGGCCCTCAATGAGCAGTTCTTC. Protein product: CSARTSGALNEQFF.

This clonotype has ten or more counts. The chain couples TRBV5-1 to TRBJ2-5, with TRBD1 as a possible D gene (6 bases). CDR1 and CDR2 (germline): SGHRS, YFSETQ. This CDR3 comprises 14 residues. Trimming pared 2 bases from V and 2 bases from J, leaving 10 bases between. The CDR3 DNA sequence: TGCGCCAGCAGCTTCTCAGGGGTGCAAGAGACCCAGTACTTC. Residues: CASSFSGVQETQYF.

The chain carries TRBV3-1 and TRBJ1-5; TRBD1 might be the D (5 bases). The CDR3 length is 14 residues. Germline V gene sequence: CDR1 LGHDT, CDR2 YNNKEL (reference sequence). V lost 5 bases to trimming and J lost 7 bases, with 15 bases between them. The CDR3 loop is CASSSGGSGQPQHF. DNA for the CDR3: TGTGCCAGCAGCTCGGGGGGGTCGGGGCAGCCCCAGCATTTT.

The genes are TRBV2 and TRBJ2-1; tentatively, D is TRBD1 (5 bases). The J call may be mistaken, given a closer DNA end match to TRBJ2-7. CDR1 and CDR2 from the germline V gene are SNHLY and FYNNEI. The CDR3 runs 14 residues. The CDR3 bases are TGTGCCAGCAGTGAAATCAGGGATGGGTACGAGCAGTACTTC. Its translation is CASSEIRDGYEQYF.

The V gene is TRBV11-2, the J gene TRBJ1-5, with 9 nucleotides matching TRBD1. Germline lookup yields CDR1 SGHAT and CDR2 FQNNGV. The trim removed 5 bases at V and 0 bases at J, leaving 17 bases unmatched. The CDR3 runs to 20 residues. This CDR3 is CASSTRTGAGASLSNQPQHF. The CDR3 DNA sequence: TGTGCCAGCAGCACCCGGACAGGGGCCGGAGCATCGCTTAGCAATCAGCCCCAGCATTTT.

The chain carries TRBV5-5 and TRBJ2-3; the D gene is possibly TRBD2 (6 bases). CDR3 size: 17 residues. Germline V gene sequence: CDR1 SGHKS, CDR2 YYEKEE (reference sequence). The germline V and J ends were trimmed by 4 bases and 2 bases, with 20 bases remaining between them. The CDR3 loop is CASSLSAGPTDTDTQYF. The CDR3 nucleotides read TGTGCCAGCAGCCTTTCGGCGGGACCAACCGACACAGATACGCAGTATTTT.

There are a few counts of this clonotype. The CDR3 bases are TGTGCCAGCAGTTCCCAGGGAGAGAGAGAGACCCAGTACTTC. This sequence encodes CASSSQGERETQYF. This chain joins TRBV14 and TRBJ2-5; tentatively, D is TRBD1 or TRBD2 (5 bases each). The CDR3 runs 14 residues. The ends were cut back, 6 bases at V and 4 bases at J, with 15 bases in the middle. Germline V gene data show CDR1 as SGHDN and CDR2 as FVKESK.

This clonotype was recorded only once. The chain is built from TRBV28 and TRBJ2-7; the D gene is possibly TRBD2 (6 bases). V was pared by 3 bases and J by 7 bases, with 19 bases between. CDR3 length: 15 residues. Germline CDR1 is MDHEN and CDR2 is SYDVKM. The CDR3 is CASSFRDSCLMEQYF. CDR3 in DNA: TGTGCCAGCAGTTTCCGGGACTCCTGCCTTATGGAGCAGTACTTC.

The chain recombines TRBV20-1 with TRBJ2-6; D call uncertain. Germline V CDR1 and CDR2: DFQATT, SNEGSKA (reference sequence). This CDR3 has 15 residues. V was cut by 3 bases and J by 4 bases, with 13 bases left in between. CDR3 residues: CSASQNRPGANVLTF. CDR3 bases: TGCAGTGCTAGCCAAAATCGGCCCGGGGCCAACGTCCTGACTTTC.

This clonotype was seen a handful of times. The rearrangement uses TRBV28 and TRBJ2-5; no firm D call. This CDR3 region has 16 residues. Looked up from germline, CDR1 is MDHEN and CDR2 is SYDVKM. Trimming removed 6 bases at V and 1 base at J, with 18 bases between. The CDR3 sequence is CASSEPWTPSQETQYF. Here the CDR3 DNA reads TGTGCCAGCAGCGAACCCTGGACGCCCAGCCAAGAGACCCAGTACTTC.

The table lists this clonotype with a count of one. V usage is TRBV7-2 and J usage is TRBJ2-2; D is possibly TRBD1 or TRBD2 (6 bases each). Germline V gene data show CDR1 as SGHTA and CDR2 as FQGNSA. V lost 2 bases and J lost 7, with 14 bases in between. This CDR3 has 15 residues. Here the CDR3 DNA reads TGTGCCAGCAGCTTATCGTGGGGGGCCGTCGGGGAGCTGTTTTTT. Protein product: CASSLSWGAVGELFF.

V gene TRBV18 combines with J gene TRBJ2-5, with unresolved D. This CDR3 comprises 14 residues. Trimming left V 0 bases short and J 5 bases short, with 10 bases between. CDR1 and CDR2 from the germline V gene are KGHSH and LQKENI. CDR3 nucleotide sequence: TGTGCCAGCTCACCACCGCAAGAGACGGAGACCCAGTACTTC. Amino acids: CASSPPQETETQYF.

This clonotype showed up just a few times. The chain couples TRBV20-1 to TRBJ1-5, with 8 bases matching TRBD1. This CDR3 is 18 amino acids long. V shed 3 bases and J 4 bases; nucleotides not matched to a gene: 17. Germline values: CDR1 DFQATT, CDR2 SNEGSKA (reference sequence). The CDR3 sequence: CSASPGQVRLGANQPQHF. The CDR3 nucleotides are TGCAGTGCTAGTCCGGGACAGGTTCGACTCGGGGCGAATCAGCCCCAGCATTTT.

V gene TRBV28 combines with J gene TRBJ1-4, with D unresolved. This CDR3 spans 13 amino acids. Germline assignment: CDR1 MDHEN and CDR2 SYDVKM. V was cut by 5 bases and J by 8 bases, with 12 bases left in between. In nucleotides, the CDR3 is TGTGCCAGCAGTGCCCCAGATGGAGAAAAACTGTTTTTT. The encoded protein is CASSAPDGEKLFF.

The gene calls are TRBV20-1 and TRBJ2-1, with TRBD2 matching 7 bases. The CDR3 runs 15 residues. Germline V gene lookup returns CDR1 DFQATT and CDR2 SNEGSKA (reference sequence). J gave up 6 bases and V 1 base, and 9 bases lay outside the gene matches. In nucleotides, the CDR3 is TGCAGTGCTAGAGGGTTGGGGGGGGGAATCAATGAGCAGTTCTTC. Translating it yields CSARGLGGGINEQFF.

The gene calls are TRBV12-3 or TRBV12-4 and TRBJ2-3; D call uncertain. The CDR3 covers 15 residues. With 3 bases removed from V and 0 bases from J, the gap between germline ends came to 10 bases. The CDR3, as DNA: TGTGCCAGCAGTTTCGCCAGCACTAGCACAGATACGCAGTATTTT. It specifies CASSFASTSTDTQYF.

The chain uses TRBV9 and TRBJ2-5; tentative D call: TRBD2 (6 bases). The germline CDR1 and CDR2 sequences are SGDLS and YYNGEE. This CDR3 comprises 23 residues. V lost 0 bases, J lost 4 bases, and 37 bases lay in between. This CDR3 is CASSVGFRPGAGWEPGERETQYF. The DNA of the CDR3 is TGTGCCAGCAGCGTAGGCTTCCGGCCGGGAGCCGGGTGGGAGCCGGGAGAACGAGAGACCCAGTACTTC.

The CDR3 here is CATSDPAPGQGEETQYF. CDR3 DNA sequence: TGTGCCACCAGTGATCCGGCACCGGGACAGGGCGAAGAGACCCAGTACTTC. The chain joins TRBV24-1 to TRBJ2-5; 9 bases are a match to TRBD1. V was pared by 3 bases and J by 3 bases, with 10 bases of the junction left unmatched. Germline V lookup: CDR1 KGHDR, CDR2 SFDVKD. CDR3 length: 17 residues.

This clonotype has just a few counts. The chain uses TRBV21-1 and TRBJ2-4; TRBD1 is the table's D call and was not checked against the DNA. TRBV21-1 has pseudogene status. CDR3 length: 17 amino acids. The DNA of the CDR3 is TGTGCCAGCAGCAAAGTCGAGGGGGGCCTAGCCAAAAACATTCAGTACTTC. Translation: CASSKVEGGLAKNIQYF.

This clonotype was seen a handful of times. The chain carries TRBV30 and TRBJ2-5; D gene ambiguous. The V and J ends lost 5 bases and 1 base respectively, with 14 bases between them. The CDR3 runs 14 residues. Germline V gene sequence: CDR1 GTSNPN, CDR2 SVGIG (reference sequence). CDR3 DNA: TGTGCCTGGGACTTTGCAGCAGGCCAAGAGACCCAGTACTTC. As protein: CAWDFAAGQETQYF.

This rearrangement joins TRBV18 to TRBJ2-2; no reliable D call. Germline CDR1 reads KGHSH; CDR2 reads LQKENI. V was cut by 3 bases and J by 0 bases, with 14 bases left in between. CDR3 length equals 17 residues. CDR3 nucleotide sequence: TGTGCCAGCTCACCGATCCGTCCCTACGCGAACACCGGGGAGCTGTTTTTT. It is translated as CASSPIRPYANTGELFF.